Here is one T cell receptor (beta chain) with its context. Its matching antigen is unknown. The use of genomic DNA as template underpinned the TCR beta VDJ and CDR3 profiling. Via MiXCR, TCRdb re-called the reads, giving one row per CDR3 protein. The data show over 150,000 distinct CDR3 sequences, 65% to 75% seen once. The data are from a study of CD8+CD57+ T cells in acquired aplastic anemia. Study in general: Sorted CD4+ and CD8+ cells yielded roughly 3.5 ug of DNA on average.

An expansion of CD8+CD57+ cells by flow cytometry had been shown in patients chosen for sequencing. Severe acquired aplastic anemia affected all patients. The CDR3 sequence is 12 residues long. Germline lookup yields CDR1 DFQATT and CDR2 SNEGSKA (reference sequence). V was cut by 4 bases and J by 3 bases, with 6 bases left in between. General observations from the study: The CD8+ Simpson's diversity of patients and controls was not significantly different. Patients shared twenty-nine CD8+ CDR3 sequences with controls.

Material: sorted CD4+, CD8+, or CD8+CD57+ T cells (not recorded which) from PBMCs. This chain uses TRBV20-1 with TRBJ1-4; D is undetermined. The TCR sequence derives from a human donor with aplastic anemia. The CDR3 protein is CSATGANEKLFF. In nucleotides, the CDR3 is TGCAGTGCTACCGGGGCTAATGAAAAACTGTTTTTT.